Listed below are T cell receptor beta chains from one sample, sequenced in a study of shared clonotypes between healthy human individuals. Assay used: immunoSEQ multiplex PCR; TCRdb lists only in-frame clones, some missing. The sample consists of roughly 1,600,000 clones, about 98.5% of them appearing once. Sequenced: naive CD4+ T cells sorted from blood. Receptors originate from a man younger than 45 in good health. Both conserved end residues are part of each CDR3. A D gene is named only where the DNA matches it firmly. A clone size is listed for some rows: how often the clone was seen (once, few, many), or a class if it is expanded.

-,TRBJ1-4,TRBV30,-,CAWSVTNRGEKLFF,TGTGCCTGGAGTGTAACAAACCGGGGCGAAAAACTGTTTTTT
once,TRBJ2-7,TRBV27,TRBD1,CASSLSAGQGVQYF,TGTGCCAGCAGTTTAAGTGCTGGCCAGGGGGTGCAGTACTTC
-,TRBJ2-5,TRBV4-1,TRBD2,CASSQGEAGGPEETQYF,TGCGCCAGCAGCCAAGGAGAGGCGGGAGGGCCGGAGGAGACCCAGTACTTC
-,TRBJ2-7,TRBV27,TRBD2,CASSYGGGLIYEQYF,TGTGCCAGCAGTTATGGGGGAGGGCTTATTTACGAGCAGTACTTC
-,TRBJ2-3,TRBV18,TRBD2,CASSLSLSGTSGITDTQYF,TGTGCCAGCTCACTATCCCTCTCCGGGACTAGCGGAATCACAGATACGCAGTATTTT
-,TRBJ1-1,TRBV28,TRBD1,CASSLLSGGAGTEAFF,TGTGCCAGCAGTTTATTGTCAGGGGGCGCGGGGACTGAAGCTTTCTTT
-,TRBJ2-7,TRBV18,-,CASSPRVAYEQYF,TGTGCCAGCTCACCACGGGTCGCCTACGAGCAGTACTTC
-,TRBJ2-7,TRBV7-2,-,CASSLVATLYEQYF,TGTGCCAGCAGCTTAGTAGCCACCCTCTACGAGCAGTACTTC
-,TRBJ2-5,TRBV11-2,TRBD2,CASSRARLAGVETQYF,TGTGCCAGCAGCCGTGCTCGGCTAGCGGGAGTAGAGACCCAGTACTTC
-,TRBJ2-7,TRBV7-2,-,CASSLVPDYEQYF,TGTGCCAGCAGCTTAGTCCCGGACTACGAGCAGTACTTC
-,TRBJ2-2,TRBV28,-,CASTEGGTTYTGELFF,TGTGCCAGCACCGAAGGGGGGACAACTTACACCGGGGAGCTGTTTTTT
-,TRBJ2-7,TRBV27,TRBD1,CASMFRTGQGFPYEQYF,TGTGCCAGCATGTTTCGGACGGGACAGGGGTTCCCCTACGAGCAGTACTTC
once,TRBJ1-2,TRBV7-8,-,CASSLALQDYGYTF,TGTGCCAGCAGCTTAGCGCTGCAGGACTATGGCTACACCTTC
-,TRBJ2-2,TRBV5-6,TRBD1,CASSWETGRFAGELFF,TGTGCCAGCAGCTGGGAGACAGGGCGATTCGCCGGGGAGCTGTTTTTT
once,TRBJ2-1,TRBV25-1,TRBD2,CASSDRWGFSGGADEQFF,TGTGCCAGCAGTGATCGATGGGGCTTTAGCGGGGGGGCCGATGAGCAGTTCTTC
-,TRBJ2-1,TRBV7-3,-,CASSSGRANEQFF,TGTGCCAGCAGCTCGGGACGTGCGAATGAGCAGTTCTTC
-,TRBJ1-4,TRBV29-1,-,CSVGLGAGEKLFF,TGCAGCGTTGGTCTAGGGGCGGGGGAAAAACTGTTTTTT
-,TRBJ2-7,TRBV6-5,-,CASSPYTGSYEQYF,TGTGCCAGCAGTCCCTATACAGGGTCCTACGAGCAGTACTTC
-,TRBJ2-3,TRBV6-1,TRBD2,CASSERGLEGDTQYF,TGTGCCAGCAGTGAACGGGGACTAGAAGGGGATACGCAGTATTTT
-,TRBJ2-2,TRBV7-9,TRBD1,CASSLTPGQGARNTGELFF,TGTGCCAGCAGCCTTACCCCGGGACAGGGGGCGAGGAACACCGGGGAGCTGTTTTTT
-,TRBJ2-3,TRBV5-6,-,CASSSGSTDTQYF,TGTGCCAGCAGCTCCGGTAGCACAGATACGCAGTATTTT
-,TRBJ2-3,TRBV9,-,CASSGLRRGTDTQYF,TGTGCCAGCAGCGGACTGCGCCGGGGCACAGATACGCAGTATTTT
once,TRBJ1-5,TRBV19,-,CASTQTLLEVSNQPQHF,TGTGCCAGTACCCAAACCCTCCTCGAGGTCTCCAATCAGCCCCAGCATTTT
-,TRBJ1-1,TRBV18,TRBD1,CASSIDRGNTEAFF,TGTGCCAGCTCGATAGACAGGGGGAACACTGAAGCTTTCTTT
-,TRBJ2-5,TRBV7-2,-,CASSQAGTGVRETQYF,TGTGCCAGCAGCCAGGCCGGGACTGGGGTCCGGGAGACCCAGTACTTC
-,TRBJ2-5,TRBV28,-,CASRSKRETQYF,TGTGCCAGCAGGTCCAAAAGGGAGACCCAGTACTTC
-,TRBJ1-2,TRBV7-2,TRBD1,CASSLDRGYDGYTF,TGTGCCAGCAGCTTGGACAGGGGGTACGATGGCTACACCTTC
-,TRBJ1-2,TRBV5-1,-,CASSLLALNYGYTF,TGCGCCAGCAGCTTGTTAGCCCTCAACTATGGCTACACCTTC
once,TRBJ1-2,TRBV30,-,CAWTGNWRPYGYTF,TGTGCCTGGACAGGGAATTGGCGGCCTTATGGCTACACCTTC
-,TRBJ2-7,TRBV6-1,TRBD2,CASRPLAADSYEQYF,TGTGCCAGCAGGCCTCTAGCGGCGGACTCTTACGAGCAGTACTTC
-,TRBJ2-1,TRBV7-2,-,CASRRDLASTEQFF,TGTGCCAGCAGGCGAGACCTAGCGAGCACGGAGCAGTTCTTC
few,TRBJ2-3,TRBV5-6,-,CASSSSTDTQYF,TGTGCCAGCAGCTCCAGCACAGATACGCAGTATTTT
-,TRBJ2-1,TRBV5-1,-,CASSLTFSVYNEQFF,TGCGCCAGCAGCTTAACCTTCTCGGTCTACAATGAGCAGTTCTTC
-,TRBJ2-1,TRBV18,TRBD2,CASSLGLADYNEQFF,TGTGCCAGCTCCCTGGGACTAGCGGATTACAATGAGCAGTTCTTC
-,TRBJ2-1,TRBV11-3,TRBD2,CASSPPGTSGNNEQFF,TGTGCCAGCAGCCCACCCGGGACTAGCGGAAACAATGAGCAGTTCTTC
-,TRBJ1-1,TRBV5-1,-,CASSPGTVNTEAFF,TGCGCCAGCAGCCCGGGGACGGTGAACACTGAAGCTTTCTTT
-,TRBJ2-1,TRBV4-1,-,CASSQVLTSRGEQFF,TGCGCCAGCAGCCAAGTCCTCACTAGCCGGGGTGAGCAGTTCTTC
-,TRBJ2-5,TRBV5-6,TRBD2,CASSLAGGETQYF,TGTGCCAGCAGCCTAGCGGGAGGGGAGACCCAGTACTTC
-,TRBJ1-2,TRBV2,-,CASSALARRGVSYGYTF,TGTGCCAGCAGTGCGTTGGCCCGGAGGGGAGTAAGCTATGGCTACACCTTC
-,TRBJ2-7,TRBV7-3,-,CASSLSLVGEQYF,TGTGCCAGCAGCTTATCGCTAGTCGGCGAGCAGTACTTC
-,TRBJ2-7,TRBV5-1,TRBD1,CASSLGQGAFEQYF,TGCGCCAGCAGCTTGGGACAGGGGGCGTTCGAGCAGTACTTC
-,TRBJ2-7,TRBV27,-,CASSSSGTASYEQYF,TGTGCCAGCAGTTCCTCCGGGACGGCCTCCTACGAGCAGTACTTC
-,TRBJ2-1,TRBV11-3,-,CASSRDGRDVRNEQFF,TGTGCCAGCAGCCGAGATGGGCGGGATGTACGGAATGAGCAGTTCTTC
once,TRBJ2-1,TRBV29-1,TRBD1,CSARQGASSYNEQFF,TGCAGCGCTAGACAGGGGGCGAGCTCCTACAATGAGCAGTTCTTC
once,TRBJ2-3,TRBV6-6,-,CASRTVRGTDTQYF,TGTGCCAGCAGGACCGTTAGGGGCACAGATACGCAGTATTTT
once,TRBJ2-2,TRBV7-2,-,CASSFGGMTGELFF,TGTGCCAGCAGCTTTGGGGGGATGACCGGGGAGCTGTTTTTT
-,TRBJ2-5,TRBV5-1,-,CASSPATGVETQYF,TGCGCCAGCAGCCCGGCCACGGGGGTGGAGACCCAGTACTTC
-,TRBJ1-5,TRBV2,-,CASHRFPHNQPQHF,TGTGCCAGCCATCGGTTCCCTCACAATCAGCCCCAGCATTTT
-,TRBJ2-7,TRBV7-2,-,CASNVASGEQYF,TGTGCCAGCAACGTGGCTTCTGGGGAGCAGTACTTC
-,TRBJ1-1,TRBV6-5,-,CASRETVLTEAFF,TGTGCCAGCAGGGAAACTGTACTCACTGAAGCTTTCTTT
-,TRBJ1-2,TRBV7-9,-,CASSLALGDRSVGGYTF,TGTGCCAGCAGCTTAGCGCTCGGAGACAGATCCGTAGGTGGCTACACCTTC
-,TRBJ2-3,TRBV5-1,-,CASSLDGTGSTDTQYF,TGCGCCAGCAGCTTGGACGGCACAGGGAGCACAGATACGCAGTATTTT
-,TRBJ2-5,TRBV5-1,-,CASSLAGNSQETQYF,TGCGCCAGCAGCTTGGCAGGGAACAGTCAAGAGACCCAGTACTTC
-,TRBJ2-2,TRBV5-1,TRBD2,CASSEGRAGELFF,TGCGCCAGCAGCGAAGGGAGGGCCGGGGAGCTGTTTTTT
-,TRBJ2-1,TRBV7-8,TRBD2,CASRQTRTSGYNEQFF,TGTGCCAGCAGGCAAACGAGGACTAGCGGGTACAATGAGCAGTTCTTC
-,TRBJ2-7,TRBV11-2,TRBD1,CASSPNLRQGKYF,TGTGCCAGCAGCCCGAATCTCAGACAGGGAAAGTACTTC
-,TRBJ1-3,TRBV5-4,-,CASSWDGPSNTIYF,TGTGCCAGCAGCTGGGACGGTCCGTCGAACACCATATATTTT